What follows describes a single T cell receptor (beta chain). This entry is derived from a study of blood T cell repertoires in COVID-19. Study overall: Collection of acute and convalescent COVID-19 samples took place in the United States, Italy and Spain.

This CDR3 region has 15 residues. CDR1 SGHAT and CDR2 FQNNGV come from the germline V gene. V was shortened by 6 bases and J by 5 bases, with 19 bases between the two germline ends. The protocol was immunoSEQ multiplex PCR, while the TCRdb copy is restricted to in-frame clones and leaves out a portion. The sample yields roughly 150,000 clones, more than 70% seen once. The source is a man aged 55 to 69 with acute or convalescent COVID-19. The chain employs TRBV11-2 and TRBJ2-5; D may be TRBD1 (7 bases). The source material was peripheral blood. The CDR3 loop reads CASRTGGGGMETQYF. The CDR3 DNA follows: TGTGCCAGCAGGACCGGCGGAGGGGGCATGGAGACCCAGTACTTC.